This TCR beta chain was captured by sequencing in a study of blood T cell repertoires in COVID-19. Enrolled through a virtual design, the participants were between roughly 18 and 90 years of age and came from approximately 25 US areas. Cohort placement rested on clinical history that participants reported themselves. Either two negative PCRs, clearance, or symptom resolution qualified Cohort 3 donors as recovered. Some clones are missing from TCRdb's copy, which holds only in-frame ones; the method was immunoSEQ multiplex PCR. In the table there are roughly 300,000 clones, 80% to 90% of which are singletons. The germline V and J ends were trimmed by 4 bases and 4 bases, with 13 bases remaining between them. The CDR3 runs 14 residues. Germline CDR1 reads KGHSH; CDR2 reads LQKENI.

The chain carries TRBV18 and TRBJ1-2; maybe TRBD1 (6 bases). Sequencing was done on a sample of PBMCs or T cells enriched from blood (not recorded which). The source is a woman aged 18-35 years who had recovered from COVID-19. The CDR3 coding sequence is TGTGCCAGCTCACAAGGACAGACCGTCTATGGCTACACCTTC. It yields the protein CASSQGQTVYGYTF.